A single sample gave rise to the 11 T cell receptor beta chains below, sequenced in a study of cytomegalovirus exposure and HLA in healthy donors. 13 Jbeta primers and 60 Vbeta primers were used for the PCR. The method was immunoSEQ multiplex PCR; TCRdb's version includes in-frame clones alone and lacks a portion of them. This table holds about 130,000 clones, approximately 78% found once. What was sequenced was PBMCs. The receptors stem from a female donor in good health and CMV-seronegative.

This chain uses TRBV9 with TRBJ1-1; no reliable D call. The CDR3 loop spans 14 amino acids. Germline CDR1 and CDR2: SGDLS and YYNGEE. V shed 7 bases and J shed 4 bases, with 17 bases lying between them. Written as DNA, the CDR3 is TGTGCCAGCGGGAGACTGACGGCCGGCACTGAAGCTTTCTTT. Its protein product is CASGRLTAGTEAFF.

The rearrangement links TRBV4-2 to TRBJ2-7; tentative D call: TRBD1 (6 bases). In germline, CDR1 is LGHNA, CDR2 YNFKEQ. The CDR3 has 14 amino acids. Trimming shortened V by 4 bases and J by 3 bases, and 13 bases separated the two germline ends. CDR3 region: CASSRNRVNYEQYF. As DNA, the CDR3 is TGTGCCAGCAGCCGTAACAGGGTTAACTACGAGCAGTACTTC.

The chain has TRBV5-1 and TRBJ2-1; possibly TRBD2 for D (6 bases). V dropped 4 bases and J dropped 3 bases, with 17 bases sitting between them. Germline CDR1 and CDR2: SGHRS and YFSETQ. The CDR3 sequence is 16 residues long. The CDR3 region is CASSPPAGLDYNEQFF. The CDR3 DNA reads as TGCGCCAGCAGCCCCCCGGCGGGACTGGACTACAATGAGCAGTTCTTC.

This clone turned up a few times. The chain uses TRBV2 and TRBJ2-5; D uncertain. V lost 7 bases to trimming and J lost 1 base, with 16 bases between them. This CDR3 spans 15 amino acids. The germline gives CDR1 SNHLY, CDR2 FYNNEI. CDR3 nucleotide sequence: TGTGCCAGCACACAAAACAAACACCGCCAAGAGACCCAGTACTTC. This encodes CASTQNKHRQETQYF.

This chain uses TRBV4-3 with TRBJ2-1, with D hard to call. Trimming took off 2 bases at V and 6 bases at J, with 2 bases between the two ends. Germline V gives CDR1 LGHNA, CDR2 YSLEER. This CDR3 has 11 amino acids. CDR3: CASSQLNEQFF. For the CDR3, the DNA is TGCGCCAGCAGCCAACTCAATGAGCAGTTCTTC.

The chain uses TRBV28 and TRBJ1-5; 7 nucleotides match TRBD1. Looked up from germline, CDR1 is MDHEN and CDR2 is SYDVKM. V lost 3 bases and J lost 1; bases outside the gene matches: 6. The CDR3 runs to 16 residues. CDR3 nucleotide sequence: TGTGCCAGCAGTTTTATAGGACAGGAGAGCAATCAGCCCCAGCATTTT. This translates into CASSFIGQESNQPQHF. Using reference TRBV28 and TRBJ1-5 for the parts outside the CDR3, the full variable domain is DVKVTQSSRYLVKRTGEKVFLECVQDMDHENMFWYRQDPGLGLRLIYFSYDVKMKEKGDIPEGYSVSREKKERFSLILESASTNQTSMYLCASSFIGQESNQPQHFGDGTRLSIL.

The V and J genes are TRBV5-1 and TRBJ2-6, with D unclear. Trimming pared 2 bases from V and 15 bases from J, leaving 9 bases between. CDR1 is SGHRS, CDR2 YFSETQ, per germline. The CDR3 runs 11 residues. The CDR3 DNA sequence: TGCGCCAGCAGCTTCCCTGGCGGCCTGACTTTC. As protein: CASSFPGGLTF.

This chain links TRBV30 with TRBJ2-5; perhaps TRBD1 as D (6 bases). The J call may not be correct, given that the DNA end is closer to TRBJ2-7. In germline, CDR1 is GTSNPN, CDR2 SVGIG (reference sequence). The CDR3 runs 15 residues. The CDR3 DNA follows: TGTGCCTGGAGCCGAACCAGGGGTTATTCCTACGAGCAGTACTTC. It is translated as CAWSRTRGYSYEQYF.

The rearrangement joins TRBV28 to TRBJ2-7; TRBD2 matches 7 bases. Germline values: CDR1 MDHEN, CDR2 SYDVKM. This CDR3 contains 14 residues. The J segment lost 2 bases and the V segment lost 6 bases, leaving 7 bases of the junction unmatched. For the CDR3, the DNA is TGTGCCAGCAGCTTAAACGGGAGGCCCTACGAGCAGTACTTC. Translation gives CASSLNGRPYEQYF. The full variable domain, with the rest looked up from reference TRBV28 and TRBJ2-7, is DVKVTQSSRYLVKRTGEKVFLECVQDMDHENMFWYRQDPGLGLRLIYFSYDVKMKEKGDIPEGYSVSREKKERFSLILESASTNQTSMYLCASSLNGRPYEQYFGPGTRLTVT.

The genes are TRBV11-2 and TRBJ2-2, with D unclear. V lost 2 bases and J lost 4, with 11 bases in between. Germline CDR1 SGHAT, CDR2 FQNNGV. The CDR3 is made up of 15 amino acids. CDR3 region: CASSLNPTSTGELFF. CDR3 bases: TGTGCCAGCAGCTTAAATCCAACCAGCACCGGGGAGCTGTTTTTT. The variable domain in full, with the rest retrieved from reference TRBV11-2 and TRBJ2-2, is EAGVAQSPRYKIIEKRQSVAFWCNPISGHATLYWYQQILGQGPKLLIQFQNNGVVDDSQLPKDRFSAERLKGVDSTLKIQPAKLEDSAVYLCASSLNPTSTGELFFGEGSRLTVL.

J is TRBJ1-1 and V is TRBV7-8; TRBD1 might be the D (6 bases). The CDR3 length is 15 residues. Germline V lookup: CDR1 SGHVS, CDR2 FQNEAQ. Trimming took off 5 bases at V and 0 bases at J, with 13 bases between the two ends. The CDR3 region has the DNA TGTGCCAGCAGCCCGCTACAGGGAATGAACACTGAAGCTTTCTTT. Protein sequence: CASSPLQGMNTEAFF.